The 31 T cell receptor beta chains below all came from one sample that was sequenced in a study of blood T cell repertoires in COVID-19. Clones were sequenced by immunoSEQ multiplex PCR, and TCRdb holds only the in-frame ones, with some missing. Of a few hundred thousand clones detected, 70% to 85% appear once; the ten largest clones hold around 1%. The specimen sequenced was peripheral blood. Receptors originate from a human donor with acute or convalescent COVID-19. The donor label of this sample is uncertain.

The rearrangement uses TRBV2 and TRBJ2-7, with D possibly being TRBD1 (5 bases). Trimming removed 4 bases from V and 9 bases from J, with 19 bases in between. This CDR3 comprises 14 residues. CDR1 is SNHLY, CDR2 FYNNEI, per germline. The CDR3 spells CASSGQGNSLGQYF. The CDR3 nucleotides read TGTGCCAGCAGTGGGCAGGGTAACTCACTGGGGCAGTACTTC. The full variable domain, completed using reference TRBV2 and TRBJ2-7, is EPEVTQTPSHQVTQMGQEVILRCVPISNHLYFYWYRQILGQKVEFLVSFYNNEISEKSEIFDDQFSVERPDGSNFTLKIRSTKLEDSAMYFCASSGQGNSLGQYFGPGTRLTVT.

The chain employs TRBV4-1 and TRBJ2-7, with 8 positions matching TRBD1. With 2 bases clipped from V and 7 bases from J, the junction kept 10 bases outside the gene matches. The V gene's germline CDR1 is MGHRA and CDR2 YSYEKL. The CDR3 totals 15 residues. For the CDR3, the DNA is TGCGCCAGCAGCCAAAGCCCCTGGACAGGGAGTGAGCAGTACTTC. This translates into CASSQSPWTGSEQYF.

This clone was recorded only once. This CDR3 reads CASSYSTLHEQFF. Written as DNA, the CDR3 is TGTGCCAGCAGTTACTCGACACTTCATGAGCAGTTCTTC. The chain has TRBV6-2 or TRBV6-3 and TRBJ2-1; no reliable D call. There are 13 residues in the CDR3. Germline-derived CDR1 and CDR2 are MNHEY and SVGEGT. Trimming took 0 bases from V and 8 from J, leaving 8 bases between them.

CDR3 nucleotides: TGTGCCAGCAGCGGGAGGGCCAACACCGGGGAGCTGTTTTTT. Amino acid sequence: CASSGRANTGELFF. The gene calls are TRBV7-6 and TRBJ2-2; 7 positions agree with TRBD2. The CDR3 has 14 residues. Germline V CDR1 and CDR2: SGHVS, FNYEAQ. The junction had 2 bases not matched to a gene; V was cut back by 5 bases and J by 2 bases.

This clone has a handful of counts. The CDR3 DNA sequence: TGTGCCTGGAGTGTACAGGCTGCAACTAATGAAAAACTGTTTTTT. This sequence encodes CAWSVQAATNEKLFF. The gene calls are TRBV30 and TRBJ1-4; possibly TRBD1 for D (5 bases). Trimming pared 0 bases from V and 0 bases from J, leaving 8 bases between. The CDR3 length is 15 residues. Germline-derived CDR1 and CDR2 are GTSNPN and SVGIG (reference sequence). Drawing the rest from reference TRBV30 and TRBJ1-4, the complete variable domain is SQTIHQWPATLVQPVGSPLSLECTVEGTSNPNLYWYRQAAGRGLQLLFYSVGIGQISSEVPQNLSASRPQDRQFILSSKKLLLSDSGFYLCAWSVQAATNEKLFFGSGTQLSVL.

This chain uses TRBV4-1 with TRBJ2-2, with 7 positions matching TRBD1. Germline trimming cut 0 bases from V and 0 bases from J; bases unmatched to any gene: 1. Germline loops: CDR1 MGHRA, CDR2 YSYEKL. The CDR3 is made up of 16 amino acids. This CDR3 reads CASSQDGTANTGELFF. In DNA form, the CDR3 reads TGCGCCAGCAGCCAAGATGGGACAGCGAACACCGGGGAGCTGTTTTTT.

The CDR3 region has the DNA TGTGCCAGCAAGGACAGGGCCCACACTGAAGCTTTCTTT. Residues: CASKDRAHTEAFF. V and J are TRBV19 and TRBJ1-1, with TRBD1 matching 8 bases. The ends lost 9 bases at V and 3 bases at J; junction bases unmatched: 6. Germline-derived CDR1 and CDR2 are LNHDA and SQIVND (reference sequence). The CDR3 runs 13 residues.

This chain uses TRBV4-1 with TRBJ2-7; 7 positions agree with TRBD2. The CDR3 length is 14 residues. Per the germline V gene, CDR1 is MGHRA and CDR2 is YSYEKL. V was clipped by 2 bases and J by 1 base; unmatched bases: 2. The chain's CDR3 is CASSQTGGSYEQYF. As DNA, the CDR3 is TGCGCCAGCAGCCAAACGGGAGGTTCCTACGAGCAGTACTTC.

This sequence joins TRBV28 and TRBJ2-5; possible D gene TRBD1, 6 bases. CDR3 length equals 13 residues. Germline CDR1 MDHEN, CDR2 SYDVKM. Trimming pared 3 bases from V and 6 bases from J, leaving 11 bases between. CDR3 nucleotides: TGTGCCAGCAGTTTGGGGGCTGGTAAGACCCAGTACTTC. It specifies CASSLGAGKTQYF.

Of note for this clone: The sample contains more than one DNA sequence encoding this CDR3. The chain recombines TRBV2 with TRBJ2-7, with a tentative D call TRBD1 (5 bases). Germline V lookup: CDR1 SNHLY, CDR2 FYNNEI. The ends were cut back, 5 bases at V and 0 bases at J, with 11 bases in the middle. CDR3 length equals 14 residues. The DNA of the CDR3 is TGTGCCAGCAGTCGCCAGGGTAGCTCCTACGAGCAGTACTTC. It is translated as CASSRQGSSYEQYF.

V and J are TRBV19 and TRBJ1-1; D gene ambiguous. The V gene lost 4 bases and the J gene lost 1 base, with 10 bases spanning the gap. The CDR3 length is 14 residues. Germline-derived CDR1 and CDR2 are LNHDA and SQIVND (reference sequence). The DNA for the CDR3 is TGTGCCAGTAGTAGCCGTTCGGGGAACACTGAAGCTTTCTTT. Translated: CASSSRSGNTEAFF.

The chain combines TRBV19 with TRBJ2-1; no clear D. V was clipped by 3 bases and J by 10 bases, with 16 bases between them. CDR3 length equals 14 residues. Germline assignment: CDR1 LNHDA and CDR2 SQIVND (reference sequence). CDR3 protein: CASSIGGRYGEQFF. In nucleotides, the CDR3 is TGTGCCAGTAGTATTGGTGGGCGATACGGAGAGCAGTTCTTC.

This sequence joins TRBV5-1 and TRBJ1-4; D unclear. V was pared by 4 bases and J by 7 bases, with 17 bases between. CDR1 and CDR2 from the germline V gene are SGHRS and YFSETQ. This CDR3 has 15 residues. As DNA, the CDR3 is TGCGCCAGCAGCCAAAGTGGGAGGGATGGTGAAAAACTGTTTTTT. Its translation is CASSQSGRDGEKLFF.

The chain is built from TRBV19 and TRBJ2-7, with a possible D match to TRBD2 (6 bases). Trimming took 7 bases from V and 6 from J, leaving 16 bases between them. This CDR3 comprises 13 residues. Germline CDR1 and CDR2: LNHDA and SQIVND (reference sequence). The CDR3 reads CASNLRRGAEQYF. CDR3 coding DNA: TGTGCCAGTAACCTGCGTCGCGGGGCCGAGCAGTACTTC.

The chain has TRBV5-1 and TRBJ1-1, with 8 bases aligning to TRBD1. CDR1 and CDR2 (germline): SGHRS, YFSETQ. The CDR3 loop spans 15 amino acids. V gave up 1 base and J gave up 6 bases; unmatched junction bases: 8. CDR3 sequence: CASSLHGGTGAEAFF. The DNA of the CDR3 is TGCGCCAGCAGCTTGCATGGGGGGACAGGCGCTGAAGCTTTCTTT.

The gene calls are TRBV19 and TRBJ2-1; TRBD2 agrees at 12 bases. CDR3 size: 18 residues. V trimming: 4 bases; J trimming: 1 base; junction bases outside the gene matches: 8. Germline-derived CDR1 and CDR2 are LNHDA and SQIVND (reference sequence). CDR3 region: CASSKRLAGASSYNEQFF. The CDR3 nucleotides read TGTGCCAGTAGTAAAAGACTAGCGGGGGCCTCATCCTACAATGAGCAGTTCTTC.

The CDR3 coding sequence is TGTGCCAGCAGTTCCACACAGGGGGTGGACACTGAAGCTTTCTTT. Protein sequence: CASSSTQGVDTEAFF. This sequence joins TRBV27 and TRBJ1-1; TRBD1 matches 8 bases. Germline V gene sequence: CDR1 MNHEY, CDR2 SMNVEV (reference sequence). V was pared by 4 bases and J by 3 bases, with 7 bases of the junction left unmatched. The CDR3 loop spans 15 amino acids.

CDR3 loop: CASSLVGLFSGANVLTF. CDR3 DNA sequence: TGTGCCAGCAGCTTAGTGGGGCTGTTCTCTGGGGCCAACGTCCTGACTTTC. This rearrangement joins TRBV7-8 to TRBJ2-6; a weak D match, TRBD1 (5 bases). V was pared by 1 base and J by 0 bases, with 10 bases between. CDR1 SGHVS and CDR2 FQNEAQ come from the germline V gene. The CDR3 is 17 residues long.

J is TRBJ1-1 and V is TRBV28, with D hard to call. This CDR3 comprises 14 residues. V was clipped by 7 bases and J by 2 bases, with 14 bases between them. In germline, CDR1 is MDHEN, CDR2 SYDVKM. The CDR3 nucleotides read TGTGCCAGCATCCCCGGTGGTATCAACACTGAAGCTTTCTTT. Its protein product is CASIPGGINTEAFF.

The chain carries TRBV5-5 and TRBJ2-3; D unclear. This CDR3 region has 14 residues. The germline V gene encodes CDR1 SGHKS and CDR2 YYEKEE (reference sequence). V lost 5 bases and J lost 2, with 12 bases in between. The CDR3 DNA is TGTGCCAGCAGTGGGCTCTATACCACAGATACGCAGTATTTT. It translates to CASSGLYTTDTQYF.

The V and J genes are TRBV19 and TRBJ1-1; the D is unclear. The V and J ends lost 6 bases and 0 bases respectively, with 8 bases between them. CDR3 size: 13 residues. Germline lookup yields CDR1 LNHDA and CDR2 SQIVND (reference sequence). The CDR3 sequence is CASRDMMNTEAFF. CDR3 bases: TGTGCCAGTAGAGACATGATGAACACTGAAGCTTTCTTT.

The CDR3 loop is CASSSGLAGVETQYF. The CDR3 nucleotides are TGTGCCAGCAGCTCGGGACTAGCGGGGGTAGAGACCCAGTACTTC. The chain is built from TRBV5-8 and TRBJ2-5; 14 nucleotides agree with TRBD2. V shed 3 bases and J 4 bases; nucleotides not matched to a gene: 2. Germline V CDR1 and CDR2: SGHTS, YDEGEE. CDR3 size: 15 residues. Filled out from reference TRBV5-8 and TRBJ2-5, the complete variable domain reads EAGVTQSPTHLIKTRGQQATLRCSPISGHTSVYWYQQALGLGLQFLLWYDEGEERNRGNFPPRFSGRQFPNYSSELNVNALELEDSALYLCASSSGLAGVETQYFGPGTRLLVL.

J is TRBJ1-6 and V is TRBV28, with D hard to call. Germline assignment: CDR1 MDHEN and CDR2 SYDVKM. This CDR3 comprises 14 residues. Trimming shortened V by 8 bases and J by 0 bases, and 8 bases separated the two germline ends. The CDR3, as DNA: TGTGCCAGCGGTTCGGGCTCCTATAATTCACCCCTCCACTTT. This gives the protein CASGSGSYNSPLHF. Drawing the rest from reference TRBV28 and TRBJ1-6, the complete variable domain is DVKVTQSSRYLVKRTGEKVFLECVQDMDHENMFWYRQDPGLGLRLIYFSYDVKMKEKGDIPEGYSVSREKKERFSLILESASTNQTSMYLCASGSGSYNSPLHFGNGTRLTVT.

This clone was detected once. The gene calls are TRBV4-1 and TRBJ2-3; D might be TRBD2 (7 bases). This CDR3 comprises 19 residues. Trimming removed 3 bases at V and 5 bases at J, with 27 bases between. Germline lookup yields CDR1 MGHRA and CDR2 YSYEKL. This CDR3 reads CASSQDSTLYGGARDTQYF. CDR3 DNA: TGCGCCAGCAGCCAGGACTCCACCCTGTATGGGGGGGCACGAGATACGCAGTATTTT.

The CDR3 loop is CASSPPLQGNEQFF. The CDR3 nucleotides are TGTGCCAGCTCACCTCCCCTTCAGGGCAATGAGCAGTTCTTC. The V gene is TRBV18, the J gene TRBJ2-1, with a weak D call TRBD1 (5 bases). Germline lookup yields CDR1 KGHSH and CDR2 LQKENI. There are 14 residues in the CDR3. Trimming took off 3 bases at V and 6 bases at J, with 12 bases between the two ends.

This sequence joins TRBV19 and TRBJ2-4; tentatively, D is TRBD1 (6 bases). The CDR3 has 15 amino acids. V was trimmed by 3 bases and J by 1 base, leaving 10 bases between them. Germline V gives CDR1 LNHDA, CDR2 SQIVND (reference sequence). The CDR3 spells CASSITGIAKNIQYF. The CDR3 nucleotides read TGTGCCAGTAGTATTACAGGGATTGCCAAAAACATTCAGTACTTC.

V and J are TRBV9 and TRBJ1-2, with 7 bases identical to TRBD1. V shed 0 bases and J 1 base; nucleotides not matched to a gene: 12. CDR1 is SGDLS, CDR2 YYNGEE, per germline. The CDR3 runs to 18 residues. CDR3 DNA: TGTGCCAGCAGCGTAGCCCCGAGGGGTCAGGGGGATAACTATGGCTACACCTTC. Amino acids: CASSVAPRGQGDNYGYTF. Supplemented by reference TRBV9 and TRBJ1-2, the full variable domain reads DSGVTQTPKHLITATGQRVTLRCSPRSGDLSVYWYQQSLDQGLQFLIQYYNGEERAKGNILERFSAQQFPDLHSELNLSSLELGDSALYFCASSVAPRGQGDNYGYTFGSGTRLTVV.

The rearrangement joins TRBV2 to TRBJ1-2; 11 bases align to TRBD1. This CDR3 spans 14 amino acids. Germline V lookup: CDR1 SNHLY, CDR2 FYNNEI. The V segment lost 6 bases and the J segment 5 bases; nucleotides outside the gene matches: 5. CDR3 sequence: CASSKGTGGYGYTF. CDR3 DNA sequence: TGTGCCAGCAGCAAGGGGACAGGGGGATATGGCTACACCTTC.

J is TRBJ2-1 and V is TRBV6-5, with a possible D match to TRBD1 (6 bases). Trimming pared 8 bases from V and 3 bases from J, leaving 17 bases between. Germline V gene lookup returns CDR1 MNHEY and CDR2 SVGAGI. There are 15 residues in the CDR3. CDR3 amino acids: CASWGPRGYYNEQFF. CDR3 DNA: TGTGCCAGCTGGGGGCCCAGGGGCTACTACAATGAGCAGTTCTTC.

The chain recombines TRBV7-9 with TRBJ1-2; the D gene is possibly TRBD1 (6 bases). The CDR3 has 17 amino acids. CDR1 is SEHNR and CDR2 is FQNEAQ in the germline V gene (reference sequence). V was clipped by 5 bases and J by 0 bases, with 19 bases between them. The CDR3 loop is CASSIYRGTPSNYGYTF. The CDR3, as DNA: TGTGCCAGCAGCATATACAGAGGGACACCCTCTAACTATGGCTACACCTTC.

The chain combines TRBV2 with TRBJ1-1; tentatively, D is TRBD1 (5 bases). Trimming pared 0 bases from V and 7 bases from J, leaving 18 bases between. CDR1 SNHLY and CDR2 FYNNEI come from the germline V gene. This CDR3 region has 16 residues. The CDR3 protein is CASSEAAGQILYEAFF. Written as DNA, the CDR3 is TGTGCCAGCAGTGAAGCCGCAGGGCAAATTCTTTATGAAGCTTTCTTT.